This T cell receptor (beta chain) appears in the sequencing data of a study of CD8 T cells in ankylosing spondylitis. Overall study findings and caveats: Some of these motif variants have turned up before, in reports on reactive arthritis synovial fluid and blood. Disease-linked clones were reportedly significantly enriched in matched ankylosing spondylitis synovial fluid. What seemed typical of ankylosing spondylitis blood was a TCR beta motif built from about eight highly homologous variants.

Worth noting for this clonotype: Antigen unknown.

Construction of TCR beta libraries was performed using quantitative 5'-RACE with molecular barcodes. MiXCR, run by TCRdb on the 5' RACE reads, gives a single entry per CDR3 protein. The sample carries around 540,000 distinct CDR3 sequences, roughly 13% recorded once. This CDR3 is built from 15 residues. Germline trimming cut 8 bases from V and 4 bases from J; bases unmatched to any gene: 9. This sequence joins TRBV12-3 or TRBV12-4 and TRBJ1-1; 11 bases fit TRBD1. The sequence was collected from a male donor with ankylosing spondylitis. Sequencing used blood, either unsorted or a sorted T cell fraction (not recorded which). CDR3 sequence (DNA): TGTGCCAGCTGCGGGGACAGGGGGTTTTGCACTGAAGCTTTCTTT. Protein product: CASCGDRGFCTEAFF.